These 20 T cell receptor beta chains came from one sample sequenced in a study of T-cell reconstitution after alpha-beta-depleted transplantation in children. It was with unique molecular identifiers that the TCRbeta library was prepared. One entry per CDR3 protein results from TCRdb running MiXCR on the PCR reads. The sample holds some 150,000 distinct CDR3 sequences, around 8.8% seen once. Sequencing used PBMCs, mostly from graft donor cells, obtained 180 days after TCRalphabeta/CD19-depleted stem cell transplant. The source is a female patient younger than 10 who had a stem cell transplant for congenital amegakaryocytic thrombocytopenia, so the T cells may come from the graft donor.

The sample holds many counts of this clonotype. V usage is TRBV5-1 and J usage is TRBJ1-1; maybe TRBD1 (6 bases). Trimming left V 3 bases short and J 4 bases short, with 16 bases between. Germline V lookup: CDR1 SGHRS, CDR2 YFSETQ. The length of the CDR3 is 15 residues. CDR3 amino acids: CASSSTGLGGTEAFF. The CDR3 nucleotides are TGCGCCAGCAGCTCCACGGGTCTAGGGGGCACTGAAGCTTTCTTT.

The table lists this clonotype with many counts. The V call is TRBV5-1, the J call TRBJ2-1; TRBD2 might be the D (6 bases). Germline CDR1 SGHRS, CDR2 YFSETQ. There are 17 residues in the CDR3. V was pared by 0 bases and J by 5 bases, with 18 bases between. The CDR3 here is CASSLAQDYEVDNEQFF. The CDR3 region has the DNA TGCGCCAGCAGCTTGGCCCAGGACTACGAAGTTGACAATGAGCAGTTCTTC.

This clonotype showed up many times. V is TRBV9 and J is TRBJ2-1; TRBD2 agrees at 10 bases. Trimming took 7 bases from V and 2 from J; bases not matched to a gene: 3. Per the germline V gene, CDR1 is SGDLS and CDR2 is YYNGEE. The CDR3 has 14 amino acids. The CDR3, as DNA: TGTGCCAGCGGAGCGGGAGGGCCCTACAATGAGCAGTTCTTC. Its protein product is CASGAGGPYNEQFF.

This clonotype was counted at least ten times. This rearrangement joins TRBV7-2 to TRBJ2-1; the match to TRBD1 covers 9 bases. The CDR3 spans 15 residues. Per germline, CDR1 SGHTA and CDR2 FQGNSA. V dropped 5 bases and J dropped 1; count of bases not matched to a gene: 3. This CDR3 is CASSIGTGSYNEQFF. The DNA for the CDR3 is TGTGCCAGCAGCATAGGGACAGGGTCCTACAATGAGCAGTTCTTC.

This clonotype occurred many times. CDR3 nucleotide sequence: TGTGCCAGCAGCCAAGGAAGGGATACGCAGTATTTT. Translation gives CASSQGRDTQYF. The genes are TRBV3-1 and TRBJ2-3, with D hard to call. V lost 1 base and J 6 bases, leaving 5 bases between the germline ends. CDR3 length: 12 residues. Germline CDR1 is LGHDT and CDR2 is YNNKEL (reference sequence).

To note about this clonotype: No conserved phenylalanine or tryptophan ends this CDR3, so it is likely a read error. The chain employs TRBV29-1 and TRBJ2-1, with 10 bases identical to TRBD2. J lost 3 bases, V lost 6 bases, and 5 bases had no gene match. This CDR3 has 14 amino acids. CDR1 SQVTM and CDR2 ANQGSEA come from the germline V gene. The CDR3 protein is CSVAGTSVYNEQFS. The CDR3 coding sequence is TGCAGCGTAGCCGGGACTAGCGTCTACAATGAGCAGTTCTCC.

This clonotype was detected ten times or more. The V gene is TRBV6-2 or TRBV6-3, the J gene TRBJ2-3, with 7 positions matching TRBD1. The CDR3 runs 14 residues. Germline trimming cut 6 bases from V and 2 bases from J; bases unmatched to any gene: 5. Germline-derived CDR1 and CDR2 are MNHEY and SVGEGT. DNA of the CDR3: TGTGCCAGCAGAGAAGACAGGGCCACAGATACGCAGTATTTT. This translates into CASREDRATDTQYF.

The chain combines TRBV6-5 with TRBJ2-1; 7 nucleotides align to TRBD1. Germline V gene data show CDR1 as MNHEY and CDR2 as SVGAGI. The CDR3 totals 15 residues. V trimming: 0 bases; J trimming: 9 bases; junction bases outside the gene matches: 8. CDR3 bases: TGTGCCAGCAGTTACTCCTCTCTAGGGGGCGGTGAGCAGTTCTTC. It specifies CASSYSSLGGGEQFF.

This clonotype was picked up a small number of times. The chain combines TRBV5-1 with TRBJ2-2, with TRBD1 matching 11 bases. Germline V gene data show CDR1 as SGHRS and CDR2 as YFSETQ. This CDR3 has 14 amino acids. The trim removed 5 bases at V and 6 bases at J, leaving 3 bases unmatched. CDR3 protein: CASSPGQGAGELFF. Written as DNA, the CDR3 is TGCGCCAGCAGTCCGGGACAGGGGGCCGGGGAGCTGTTTTTT.

This clonotype has ten or more counts. The chain couples TRBV24-1 to TRBJ2-3; D possibly corresponds to TRBD2 (8 bases). The CDR3 has 21 residues. Trimming took off 4 bases at V and 6 bases at J, with 34 bases between the two ends. Germline V gene lookup returns CDR1 KGHDR and CDR2 SFDVKD. The CDR3 bases are TGTGCCACCAGTGAGGCAACAGGGGCCACTAGCGGCCCGTTTTTCGTGGATACGCAGTATTTT. Amino acids: CATSEATGATSGPFFVDTQYF.

Concerning this clonotype itself: A much larger clone lies one base from this, so it may be a read error. V is TRBV10-3 and J is TRBJ2-4; D possibly corresponds to TRBD2 (6 bases). Germline V gives CDR1 ENHRY, CDR2 SYGVKD. This CDR3 has 15 amino acids. For the CDR3, the DNA is TGTGCCATCAGTGAGGGAATCGGGAGCCAAAACAGTCAGTACTTC. Protein sequence: CAISEGIGSQNSQYF.

In its sample, this clonotype was seen many times. The chain is built from TRBV20-1 and TRBJ2-7, with 8 bases matching TRBD1. The CDR3 has 13 residues. CDR1 DFQATT and CDR2 SNEGSKA come from the germline V gene (reference sequence). Unmatched junction bases numbered 2, after V lost 2 bases and J lost 2 bases. CDR3 sequence: CSARKTGAYEQYF. CDR3 coding DNA: TGCAGTGCTAGAAAGACAGGGGCCTACGAGCAGTACTTC.

This clonotype was counted at least ten times. V usage is TRBV5-1 and J usage is TRBJ2-3, with D unresolved. The CDR3 loop spans 15 amino acids. V gave up 3 bases and J gave up 1 base, with 12 bases separating them. CDR1 is SGHRS and CDR2 is YFSETQ in the germline V gene. CDR3 coding DNA: TGCGCCAGCAGCTGGACGGGTAGTGGCACAGATACGCAGTATTTT. It specifies CASSWTGSGTDTQYF.

This clonotype was counted ten times or more. J is TRBJ2-4 and V is TRBV20-1; D is possibly TRBD2 (6 bases). Looked up from germline, CDR1 is DFQATT and CDR2 is SNEGSKA (reference sequence). The CDR3 spans 13 residues. V lost 6 bases to trimming and J lost 5 bases, with 14 bases between them. CDR3 in amino acids: CSANGGSENIQYF. As DNA, the CDR3 is TGCAGTGCCAATGGGGGGAGCGAAAACATTCAGTACTTC.

This clonotype was counted at least ten times. The chain joins TRBV19 to TRBJ2-5, with D tentatively TRBD1 or TRBD2 (5 bases each). This CDR3 region has 14 residues. Germline CDR1 reads LNHDA; CDR2 reads SQIVND (reference sequence). Between the trimmed V and J ends, which lost 1 base and 5 bases, there was a span of 11 bases. In nucleotides, the CDR3 is TGTGCCAGTAGTATAGCAGGGACCCGGGAGACCCAGTACTTC. As protein: CASSIAGTRETQYF.

By proportion, this clonotype is medium-sized. The gene calls are TRBV5-1 and TRBJ2-2; D not certain. Germline V CDR1 and CDR2: SGHRS, YFSETQ. V gave up 1 base and J gave up 8 bases, with 12 bases separating them. This CDR3 comprises 14 residues. CDR3 bases: TGCGCCAGCAGCTTGCGTACAGCCGCTGGGGAGCTGTTTTTT. This translates into CASSLRTAAGELFF.

This clonotype was recorded many times. The CDR3 is CASSSVTDTQYF. The CDR3, as DNA: TGTGCCAGCAGTTCCGTAACAGATACGCAGTATTTT. The chain joins TRBV12-3 or TRBV12-4 to TRBJ2-3; unclear D gene. The V and J ends lost 4 bases and 3 bases respectively, with 5 bases between them. The length of the CDR3 is 12 residues.

This rearrangement joins TRBV11-2 to TRBJ2-5; 7 positions agree with TRBD2. CDR1 is SGHAT, CDR2 FQNNGV, per germline. The J segment lost 0 bases and the V segment lost 4 bases, leaving 2 bases of the junction unmatched. CDR3 length: 14 amino acids. The CDR3 sequence is CASSYSGYQETQYF. The CDR3 DNA is TGTGCCAGCAGCTATAGCGGGTACCAAGAGACCCAGTACTTC. The variable domain in full, completed from reference TRBV11-2 and TRBJ2-5, reads EAGVAQSPRYKIIEKRQSVAFWCNPISGHATLYWYQQILGQGPKLLIQFQNNGVVDDSQLPKDRFSAERLKGVDSTLKIQPAKLEDSAVYLCASSYSGYQETQYFGPGTRLLVL.

In DNA form, the CDR3 reads TGCAGTGCTAGAGGGGACTTAAGACAGGGCAATGAGCAGTTCTTC. This sequence encodes CSARGDLRQGNEQFF. The genes are TRBV20-1 and TRBJ2-1; the D gene is possibly TRBD1 (7 bases). Deletions cut 1 base from V and 6 bases from J, with 16 bases between. CDR3 length: 15 residues. Germline CDR1 reads DFQATT; CDR2 reads SNEGSKA (reference sequence).

In this sample, this clonotype turned up many times. CDR3 sequence: CASSLTRTNEKLFF. DNA for the CDR3: TGTGCCAGCAGCCTTACACGAACTAATGAAAAACTGTTTTTT. The chain joins TRBV12-3 or TRBV12-4 to TRBJ1-4, with unresolved D. The CDR3 is made up of 14 amino acids. V shed 6 bases and J shed 1 base, with 9 bases lying between them.